This T cell receptor (beta chain) derives from a study of long-term antiretroviral therapy in people with HIV. Germline assignment: CDR1 SGHRS and CDR2 YFSETQ. The CDR3 consists of 14 residues. V dropped 2 bases and J dropped 3 bases, with 9 bases sitting between them. Samples were assayed with immunoSEQ v3.0 at survey level. Sequenced by immunoSEQ multiplex PCR; TCRdb stores in-frame clones only, minus some. The data contain 28,000 or so clones, 70% to 90% of them seen just once; the ten biggest clones take up roughly 4%. The sample in question was unsorted PBMCs, obtained 0.8 years before starting antiretroviral therapy. This sequence originates from a man between 18 and 29 years old with HIV. The chain couples TRBV5-1 to TRBJ2-1, with D possibly being TRBD1 (5 bases). CDR3 DNA: TGCGCCAGCAGCTTAACAGGTTACTACAATGAGCAGTTCTTC. Translating gives CASSLTGYYNEQFF.